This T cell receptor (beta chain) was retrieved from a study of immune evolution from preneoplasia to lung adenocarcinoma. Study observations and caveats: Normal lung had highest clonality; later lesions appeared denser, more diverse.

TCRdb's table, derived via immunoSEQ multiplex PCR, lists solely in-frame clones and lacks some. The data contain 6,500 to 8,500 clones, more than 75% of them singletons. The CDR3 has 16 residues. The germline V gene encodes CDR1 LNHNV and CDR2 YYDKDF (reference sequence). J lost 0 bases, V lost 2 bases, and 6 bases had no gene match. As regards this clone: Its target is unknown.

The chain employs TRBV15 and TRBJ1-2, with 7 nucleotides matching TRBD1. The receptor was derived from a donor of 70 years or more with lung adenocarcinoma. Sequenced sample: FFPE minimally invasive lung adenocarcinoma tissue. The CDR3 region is CATSRFSGTANYGYTF. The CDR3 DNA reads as TGTGCCACCAGCAGATTCTCCGGGACAGCTAACTATGGCTACACCTTC. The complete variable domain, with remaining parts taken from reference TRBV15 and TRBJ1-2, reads DAMVIQNPRYQVTQFGKPVTLSCSQTLNHNVMYWYQQKSSQAPKLLFHYYDKDFNNEADTPDNFQSRRPNTSFCFLDIRSPGLGDTAMYLCATSRFSGTANYGYTFGSGTRLTVV.